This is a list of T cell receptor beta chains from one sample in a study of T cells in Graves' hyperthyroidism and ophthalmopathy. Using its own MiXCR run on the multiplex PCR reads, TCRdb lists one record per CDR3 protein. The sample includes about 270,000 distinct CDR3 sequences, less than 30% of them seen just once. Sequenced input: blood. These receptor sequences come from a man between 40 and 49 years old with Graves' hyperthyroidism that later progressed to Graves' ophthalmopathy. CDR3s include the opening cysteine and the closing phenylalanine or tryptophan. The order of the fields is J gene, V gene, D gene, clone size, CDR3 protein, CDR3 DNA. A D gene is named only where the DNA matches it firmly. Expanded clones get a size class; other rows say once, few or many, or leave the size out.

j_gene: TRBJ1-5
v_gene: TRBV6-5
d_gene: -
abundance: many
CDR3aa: CASSPSPFGGDQPQHF
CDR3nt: TGTGCCAGCAGTCCTAGTCCTTTTGGTGGGGATCAGCCCCAGCATTTT

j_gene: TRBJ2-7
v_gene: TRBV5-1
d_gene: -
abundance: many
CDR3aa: CASSLGYYPGPYEQYF
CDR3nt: TGCGCCAGCAGCTTGGGTTACTACCCAGGGCCCTACGAGCAGTACTTC

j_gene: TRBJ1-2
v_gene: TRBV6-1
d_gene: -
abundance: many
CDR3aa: CASSDGLAGYTF
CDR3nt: TGTGCCAGCAGTGACGGACTGGCTGGCTACACCTTC

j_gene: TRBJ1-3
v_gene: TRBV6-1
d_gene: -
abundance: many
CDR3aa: CASTTGAGNTIYF
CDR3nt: TGTGCCAGCACGACGGGGGCTGGAAACACCATATATTTT

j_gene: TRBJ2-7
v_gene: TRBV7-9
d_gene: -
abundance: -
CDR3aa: CASTGGTYEQYF
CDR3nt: TGTGCCAGCACAGGGGGGACCTACGAGCAGTACTTC

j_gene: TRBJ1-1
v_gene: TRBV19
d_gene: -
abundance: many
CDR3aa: CASNELQDRNPEAFF
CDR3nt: TGTGCCAGTAACGAATTACAGGATAGGAACCCTGAAGCTTTCTTT

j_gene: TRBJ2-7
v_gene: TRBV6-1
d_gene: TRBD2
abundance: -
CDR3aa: CASSTASGRAYEQYF
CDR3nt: TGTGCCAGCAGTACAGCTAGCGGGAGGGCTTACGAGCAGTACTTC

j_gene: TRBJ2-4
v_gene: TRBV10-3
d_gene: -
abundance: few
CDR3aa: CAISESTGQDIQYF
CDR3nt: TGTGCCATCAGTGAGTCTACAGGGCAGGACATTCAGTACTTC

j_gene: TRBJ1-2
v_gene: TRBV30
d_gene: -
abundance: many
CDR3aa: CAWNAGAYGYTF
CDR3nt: TGTGCCTGGAATGCAGGGGCCTATGGCTACACCTTC

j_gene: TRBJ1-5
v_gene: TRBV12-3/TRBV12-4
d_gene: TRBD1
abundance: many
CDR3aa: CASSPQTGGNQPQHF
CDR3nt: TGTGCCAGCAGCCCGCAAACAGGGGGCAATCAGCCCCAGCATTTT

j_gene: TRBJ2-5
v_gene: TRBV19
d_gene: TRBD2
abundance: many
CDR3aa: CASSVGLAFAETQYF
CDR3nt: TGTGCCAGTAGTGTGGGACTAGCGTTTGCGGAGACCCAGTACTTC

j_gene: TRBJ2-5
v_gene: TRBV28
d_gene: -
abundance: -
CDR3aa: CASSLGRFQETQYF
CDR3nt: TGTGCCAGCAGTTTGGGTAGATTCCAAGAGACCCAGTACTTC

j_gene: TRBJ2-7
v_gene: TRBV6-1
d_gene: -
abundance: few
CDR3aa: CASNKLGAETSYEQYF
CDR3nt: TGTGCCAGCAACAAACTCGGGGCAGAGACAAGCTACGAGCAGTACTTC

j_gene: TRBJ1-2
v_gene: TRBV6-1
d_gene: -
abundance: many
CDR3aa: CASSEALVTDGYTF
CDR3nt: TGTGCCAGCAGTGAAGCGCTCGTGACAGATGGCTACACCTTC

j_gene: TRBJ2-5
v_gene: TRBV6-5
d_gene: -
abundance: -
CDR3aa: CASSLAQTYQETQYF
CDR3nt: TGTGCCAGCAGTTTAGCTCAGACCTACCAAGAGACCCAGTACTTC

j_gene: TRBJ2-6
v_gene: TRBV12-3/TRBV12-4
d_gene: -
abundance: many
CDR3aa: CASSLNGGANVLTF
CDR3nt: TGTGCCAGCAGTTTAAACGGAGGGGCCAACGTCCTGACTTTC

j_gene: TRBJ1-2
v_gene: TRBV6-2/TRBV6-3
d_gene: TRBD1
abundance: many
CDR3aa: CASRATGGDGYTF
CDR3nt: TGTGCCAGCAGGGCGACAGGGGGCGACGGCTACACCTTC

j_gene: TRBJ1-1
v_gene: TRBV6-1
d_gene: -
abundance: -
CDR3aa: CASSQGGKNTEAFF
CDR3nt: TGTGCCAGCAGTCAGGGAGGCAAGAACACTGAAGCTTTCTTT

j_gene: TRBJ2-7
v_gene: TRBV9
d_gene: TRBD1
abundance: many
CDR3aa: CASSARPGQGLGEQYF
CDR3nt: TGTGCCAGCAGCGCGCGACCGGGACAGGGGCTCGGCGAGCAGTACTTC

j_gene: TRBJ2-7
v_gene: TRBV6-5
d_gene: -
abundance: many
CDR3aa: CASSYSRVYEQYF
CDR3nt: TGTGCCAGCAGTTACTCACGCGTATACGAGCAGTACTTC

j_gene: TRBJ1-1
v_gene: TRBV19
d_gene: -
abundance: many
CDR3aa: CASKFDRGNTEAFF
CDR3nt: TGTGCCAGTAAATTCGACAGAGGGAACACTGAAGCTTTCTTT

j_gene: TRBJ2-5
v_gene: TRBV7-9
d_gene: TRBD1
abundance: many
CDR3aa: CASSRPGQGVRTQYF
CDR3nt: TGTGCCAGCAGCCGACCGGGACAGGGTGTCCGGACCCAGTACTTC

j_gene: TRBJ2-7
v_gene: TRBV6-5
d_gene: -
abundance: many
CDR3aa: CASSYRSGSFSYEQYF
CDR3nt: TGTGCCAGCAGTTACCGGTCAGGCTCCTTTTCCTACGAGCAGTACTTC

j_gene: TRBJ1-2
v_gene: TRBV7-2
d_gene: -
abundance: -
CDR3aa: CASSLPGEVYGYTF
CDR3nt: TGTGCCAGCAGCCTTCCCGGGGAGGTCTATGGCTACACCTTC

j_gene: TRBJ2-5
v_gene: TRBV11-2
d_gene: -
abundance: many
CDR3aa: CASCIPGNQETQYF
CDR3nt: TGTGCCAGCTGTATACCGGGAAACCAAGAGACCCAGTACTTC

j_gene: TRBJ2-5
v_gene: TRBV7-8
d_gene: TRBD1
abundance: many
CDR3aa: CASSPKTGGETQYF
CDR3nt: TGTGCCAGCAGCCCGAAGACAGGGGGCGAGACCCAGTACTTC

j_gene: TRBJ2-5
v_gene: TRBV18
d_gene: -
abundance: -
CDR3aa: CASSPSPPSAYRETQYF
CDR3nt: TGTGCCAGCTCACCAAGTCCGCCTAGCGCGTACCGAGAGACCCAGTACTTC

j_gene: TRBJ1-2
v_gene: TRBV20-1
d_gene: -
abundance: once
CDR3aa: CSARDLMVDYGYTF
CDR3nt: TGCAGTGCTAGAGATCTGATGGTAGACTATGGCTACACCTTC

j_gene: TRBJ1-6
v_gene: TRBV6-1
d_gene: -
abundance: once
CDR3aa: CASSLGSWYSPLHF
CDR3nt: TGTGCCAGCAGCCTAGGGTCTTGGTATTCACCCCTCCACTTT

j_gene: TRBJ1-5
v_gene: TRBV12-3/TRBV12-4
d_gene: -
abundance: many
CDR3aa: CASRQNGNQPQHF
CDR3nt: TGTGCCAGCAGGCAGAATGGCAATCAGCCCCAGCATTTT

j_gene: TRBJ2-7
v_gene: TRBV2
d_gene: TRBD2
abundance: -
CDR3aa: CASSGGRGSYEQYF
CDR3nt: TGTGCCAGCAGTGGCGGGAGAGGGTCCTACGAGCAGTACTTC

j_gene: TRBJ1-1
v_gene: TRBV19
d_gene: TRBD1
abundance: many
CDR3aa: CASVPWGQGTEAFF
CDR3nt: TGTGCCAGCGTACCATGGGGACAGGGGACTGAAGCTTTCTTT

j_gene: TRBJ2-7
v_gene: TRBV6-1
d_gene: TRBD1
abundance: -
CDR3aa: CASSALTGAEQYF
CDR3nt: TGTGCCAGCAGTGCATTGACAGGGGCCGAGCAGTACTTC

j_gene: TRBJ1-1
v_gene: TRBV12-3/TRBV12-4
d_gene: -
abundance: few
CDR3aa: CASRNRDHTEAFF
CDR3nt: TGTGCCAGCAGGAACAGGGATCACACTGAAGCTTTCTTT

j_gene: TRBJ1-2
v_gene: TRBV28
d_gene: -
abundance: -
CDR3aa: CASSNPGGWANYGYTF
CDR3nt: TGTGCCAGCAGTAACCCGGGGGGCTGGGCTAACTATGGCTACACCTTC

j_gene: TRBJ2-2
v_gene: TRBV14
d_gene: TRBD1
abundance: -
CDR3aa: CASSRQGVNTGELFF
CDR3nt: TGTGCCAGCAGCCGACAGGGGGTTAACACCGGGGAGCTGTTTTTT

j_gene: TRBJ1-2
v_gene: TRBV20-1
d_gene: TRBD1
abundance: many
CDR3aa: CSARTGTGVGGHTF
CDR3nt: TGCAGTGCTCGGACCGGGACAGGGGTTGGTGGCCACACCTTC

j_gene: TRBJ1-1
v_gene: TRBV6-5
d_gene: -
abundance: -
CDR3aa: CASSLGSLGRTFF
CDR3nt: TGTGCCAGCAGTTTAGGGTCCTTAGGAAGAACTTTCTTT

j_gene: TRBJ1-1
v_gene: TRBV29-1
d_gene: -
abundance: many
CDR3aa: CSVEDRSEGTEAFF
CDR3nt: TGCAGCGTTGAAGACCGTTCAGAGGGCACTGAAGCTTTCTTT

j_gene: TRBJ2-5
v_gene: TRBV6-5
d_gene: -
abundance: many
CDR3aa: CASSTYHGGGETQYF
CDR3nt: TGTGCCAGCAGTACCTACCATGGTGGAGGAGAGACCCAGTACTTC

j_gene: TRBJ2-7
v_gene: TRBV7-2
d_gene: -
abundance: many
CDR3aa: CASRGAGTYEQYF
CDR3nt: TGTGCCAGCCGCGGGGCAGGGACTTACGAGCAGTACTTC

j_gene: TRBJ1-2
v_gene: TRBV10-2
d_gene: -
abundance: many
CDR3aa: CASSESQGPNYGYTF
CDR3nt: TGCGCCAGCAGTGAGTCACAGGGACCTAACTATGGCTACACCTTC

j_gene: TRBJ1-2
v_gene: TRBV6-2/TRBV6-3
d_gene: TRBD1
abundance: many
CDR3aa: CASRIDRVSYGYTF
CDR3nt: TGTGCCAGCAGAATCGACAGGGTGTCCTATGGCTACACCTTC

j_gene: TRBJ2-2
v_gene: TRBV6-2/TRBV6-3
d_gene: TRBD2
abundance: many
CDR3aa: CASSYRIAGGRANTGELFF
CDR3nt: TGTGCCAGCAGTTACCGGATAGCGGGAGGCCGGGCGAACACCGGGGAGCTGTTTTTT

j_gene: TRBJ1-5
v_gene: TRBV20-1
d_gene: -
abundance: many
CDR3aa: CSARGTGRLEPQHF
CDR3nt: TGCAGTGCTAGGGGGACCGGGCGTCTGGAGCCCCAGCATTTT

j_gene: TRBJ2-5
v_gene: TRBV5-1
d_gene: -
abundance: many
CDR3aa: CASSLDSRQETQYF
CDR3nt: TGCGCCAGCAGCTTGGACAGCAGACAAGAGACCCAGTACTTC

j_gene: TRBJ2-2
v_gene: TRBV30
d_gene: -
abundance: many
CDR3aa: CAWNDGTGELFF
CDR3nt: TGTGCCTGGAACGACGGCACCGGGGAGCTGTTTTTT

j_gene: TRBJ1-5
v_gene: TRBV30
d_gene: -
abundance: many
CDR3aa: CACTRGDVDQPQHF
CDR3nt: TGTGCCTGTACCCGGGGGGACGTAGACCAGCCCCAGCATTTT

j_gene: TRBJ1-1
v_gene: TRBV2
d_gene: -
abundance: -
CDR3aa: CASSLWARVTEAFF
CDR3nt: TGTGCCAGCAGCTTATGGGCCAGGGTTACTGAAGCTTTCTTT

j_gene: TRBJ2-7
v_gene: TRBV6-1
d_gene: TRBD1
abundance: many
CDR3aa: CASSERTGSYEQYF
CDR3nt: TGTGCCAGCAGTGAAAGGACAGGGAGCTACGAGCAGTACTTC

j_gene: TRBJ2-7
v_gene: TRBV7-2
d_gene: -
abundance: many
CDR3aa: CASSSAGLSSYEQYF
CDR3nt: TGTGCCAGCAGCTCCGCAGGGTTGAGCTCCTACGAGCAGTACTTC

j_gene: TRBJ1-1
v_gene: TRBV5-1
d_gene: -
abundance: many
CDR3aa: CASSLLRGRATEAFF
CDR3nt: TGCGCCAGCAGCTTGCTTCGGGGGCGAGCCACTGAAGCTTTCTTT